This note documents a single T cell receptor beta chain sequence. Assay used: immunoSEQ multiplex PCR; TCRdb lists only in-frame clones, some missing. The sample includes approximately 130,000 clones, over 80% seen only once; the top ten take under 3%. The sample is drawn from a study of blood T cell repertoires in COVID-19. The CDR3 totals 14 residues. Germline loops: CDR1 SGHKS, CDR2 YYEKEE (reference sequence). The V end was cut by 4 bases, the J end by 8 bases, with 15 bases between. The specimen sequenced was peripheral blood. This receptor was taken from a man aged 50 or older with active COVID-19. The rearrangement uses TRBV5-5 and TRBJ1-4; weak D call: TRBD1 (5 bases). In nucleotides, the CDR3 is TGTGCCAGCAGCCACCCGGGGGGGACCGAAAAACTGTTTTTT. Protein product: CASSHPGGTEKLFF. Variable domain in full (rest from reference TRBV5-5 and TRBJ1-4): DAGVTQSPTHLIKTRGQQVTLRCSPISGHKSVSWYQQVLGQGPQFIFQYYEKEERGRGNFPDRFSARQFPNYSSELNVNALLLGDSALYLCASSHPGGTEKLFFGSGTQLSVL.